This T cell receptor (beta chain) was identified during a study of diagnostic markers for celiac disease (dated by TCRdb to 2018 to 2020). CDR1 and CDR2, per the germline V gene, are LGHNA and YNFKEQ. The CDR3 sequence holds 16 residues, the cysteine and phenylalanine included. No DNA sequence is on record. Instrument on record: Illumina MiSeq. After the reads were reprocessed by TCRdb, one entry was made per CDR3 protein sequence, with no DNA. The sample table holds approximately 8,000 distinct CDR3 sequences. The ten largest make up over 6% of the sample. Worth noting for this clonotype: What antigen it recognizes has not been identified.

The sample comprised either unsorted cells or a sorted T cell fraction (not recorded which). Recombination joined TRBV4-2 with TRBJ2-3; TCRdb indicates TRBD2, and absent DNA this call remains unverified. This sequence was found in a human donor. This table probably holds off-target reads from a library built for another chain. CDR3 protein: CASSPRLAGEADTQYF.